One and the same sample provided the 20 T cell receptor beta chains below, sequenced in a study of shared clonotypes between healthy human individuals. Only in-frame clones appear in the TCRdb table, and some are missing; sequencing was by immunoSEQ multiplex PCR. The sample yields some 2,000,000 clones, roughly 95% seen once. Material: naive CD4+ T cells sorted from blood. Noted subset: CD45RA+ positively selected. The receptors come from a man between 18 and 29 years old in good health.

The chain recombines TRBV19 with TRBJ1-5, with a tentative D call TRBD1 (6 bases). The CDR3 covers 16 residues. Germline V gene lookup returns CDR1 LNHDA and CDR2 SQIVND (reference sequence). V was pared by 3 bases and J by 7 bases, with 19 bases between. The DNA of the CDR3 is TGTGCCAGTAGTATCCAGACAGGCCCTCCGGCGCAGCCCCAGCATTTT. This codes for CASSIQTGPPAQPQHF.

The CDR3 sequence is CASSLEGPSRAFF. For the CDR3, the DNA is TGTGCCAGCAGCTTAGAGGGGCCTTCCCGAGCTTTCTTT. The chain couples TRBV7-9 to TRBJ1-1; weak D call: TRBD1 (5 bases). V was shortened by 1 base and J by 10 bases, with 13 bases between the two germline ends. The germline gives CDR1 SEHNR, CDR2 FQNEAQ (reference sequence). This CDR3 spans 13 amino acids.

The chain links TRBV7-9 to TRBJ2-1, with 9 bases fitting TRBD2. Germline assignment: CDR1 SEHNR and CDR2 FQNEAQ (reference sequence). J lost 7 bases, V lost 6 bases, and 7 bases had no gene match. CDR3 size: 14 residues. The CDR3 DNA reads TGTGCCAGCAGTTATAGCGGGAGTTATAATGAGCAGTTCTTC. It translates to CASSYSGSYNEQFF. The variable domain in full, with the rest retrieved from reference TRBV7-9 and TRBJ2-1, is DTGVSQNPRHKITKRGQNVTFRCDPISEHNRLYWYRQTLGQGPEFLTYFQNEAQLEKSRLLSDRFSAERPKGSFSTLEIQRTEQGDSAMYLCASSYSGSYNEQFFGPGTRLTVL.

Only one count was recorded for this clone. This sequence joins TRBV12-5 and TRBJ2-3, with D tentatively TRBD1 or TRBD2 (5 bases each). V was cut by 0 bases and J by 5 bases, with 15 bases left in between. Germline V lookup: CDR1 LGHNT, CDR2 FRNRAP. This CDR3 spans 16 amino acids. The CDR3 DNA reads TGTGCTAGTGGTTTGGTAGCCTGGGGGTCCAAAGATACGCAGTATTTT. Amino acids: CASGLVAWGSKDTQYF.

The chain joins TRBV7-2 to TRBJ2-4, with 8 bases matching TRBD1. Germline V CDR1 and CDR2: SGHTA, FQGNSA. The junction had 4 bases not matched to a gene; V was cut back by 5 bases and J by 1 base. This CDR3 contains 15 residues. The CDR3 here is CASSPNRGAKNIQYF. In DNA form, the CDR3 reads TGTGCCAGCAGCCCAAACAGGGGGGCCAAAAACATTCAGTACTTC.

The rearrangement links TRBV11-2 to TRBJ2-7; D is perhaps TRBD1 (6 bases). Trimming took off 3 bases at V and 1 base at J, with 16 bases between the two ends. The germline V gene has CDR1 SGHAT and CDR2 FQNNGV. CDR3 length: 16 residues. The CDR3 nucleotides read TGTGCCAGCAGCTTGGGGGCCGTTGGGGCATCCTACGAGCAGTACTTC. Encoded protein: CASSLGAVGASYEQYF.

V gene TRBV7-9 combines with J gene TRBJ1-4; 10 positions match TRBD1. Germline assignment: CDR1 SEHNR and CDR2 FQNEAQ (reference sequence). The CDR3 has 14 residues. V trimming: 5 bases; J trimming: 7 bases; junction bases outside the gene matches: 4. CDR3 bases: TGTGCCAGCAGCGCAGGACAGGGGGTTGAAAAACTGTTTTTT. It codes for CASSAGQGVEKLFF.

This chain joins TRBV6-5 and TRBJ1-2; D might be TRBD1 (5 bases). The CDR3 has 12 residues. Trimming stripped 5 bases from V and 7 bases from J, with 11 bases between. The germline V gene has CDR1 MNHEY and CDR2 SVGAGI. In nucleotides, the CDR3 is TGTGCCAGCAGTCAGGGTTTCGGTGGCTACACCTTC. Translation gives CASSQGFGGYTF.

This clone has only one observation. The rearrangement joins TRBV7-2 to TRBJ2-5; no clear D. The CDR3 sequence is 17 residues long. Trimming stripped 5 bases from V and 0 bases from J, with 19 bases between. CDR1 is SGHTA and CDR2 is FQGNSA in the germline V gene. The CDR3 sequence is CASSPYEIGRYQETQYF. The CDR3 bases are TGTGCCAGCAGCCCTTATGAAATAGGGCGGTACCAAGAGACCCAGTACTTC.

Comment on this clone: This specimen includes other DNA sequences encoding the same CDR3. This chain joins TRBV12-5 and TRBJ2-3; D is ambiguous. Germline CDR1 LGHNT, CDR2 FRNRAP. The CDR3 loop spans 13 amino acids. Trimming took off 0 bases at V and 1 base at J, with 2 bases between the two ends. The chain's CDR3 is CASGLVGTDTQYF. The DNA for the CDR3 is TGTGCTAGTGGTTTGGTCGGCACAGATACGCAGTATTTT.

CDR3 DNA sequence: TGTGCCAGCAGCACCGGAGGGACCTCCTACGAGCAGTACTTC. Translating it yields CASSTGGTSYEQYF. The gene calls are TRBV5-4 and TRBJ2-7; D is possibly TRBD2 (6 bases). V lost 4 bases to trimming and J lost 0 bases, with 11 bases between them. CDR3 length: 14 amino acids. The germline V gene encodes CDR1 SGHNT and CDR2 YYREEE (reference sequence).

The chain combines TRBV30 with TRBJ1-3; a weak D match, TRBD1 (6 bases). The CDR3 consists of 13 residues. Germline V CDR1 and CDR2: GTSNPN, SVGIG (reference sequence). Trimming removed 7 bases at V and 0 bases at J, with 10 bases between. CDR3 sequence reads: CAYDRSSGNTIYF. The DNA of the CDR3 is TGTGCCTACGACAGGAGCTCTGGAAACACCATATATTTT.

The V call is TRBV7-6, the J call TRBJ2-5, with 9 bases matching TRBD1. The CDR3 loop spans 16 amino acids. Germline V lookup: CDR1 SGHVS, CDR2 FNYEAQ. The J segment lost 5 bases and the V segment lost 0 bases, leaving 7 bases of the junction unmatched. The CDR3 sequence is CASSLAFTGGGETQYF. Written as DNA, the CDR3 is TGTGCCAGCAGCTTAGCGTTTACAGGGGGCGGTGAGACCCAGTACTTC.

The J gene is TRBJ2-5, the V gene TRBV5-1; 9 bases are a match to TRBD1. V trimming: 3 bases; J trimming: 7 bases; junction bases outside the gene matches: 10. The germline gives CDR1 SGHRS, CDR2 YFSETQ. The CDR3 sequence is 15 residues long. The CDR3 region is CASSWTGTGSATQYF. The CDR3 DNA reads TGCGCCAGCAGCTGGACCGGGACAGGGTCGGCGACCCAGTACTTC. Supplemented by reference TRBV5-1 and TRBJ2-5, the full variable domain reads KAGVTQTPRYLIKTRGQQVTLSCSPISGHRSVSWYQQTPGQGLQFLFEYFSETQRNKGNFPGRFSGRQFSNSRSEMNVSTLELGDSALYLCASSWTGTGSATQYFGPGTRLLVL.

This chain uses TRBV11-2 with TRBJ2-3; 10 bases agree with TRBD2. Germline V gene lookup returns CDR1 SGHAT and CDR2 FQNNGV. With V trimmed by 3 bases and J by 6 bases, 12 bases remained unmatched. The CDR3 is 17 residues long. CDR3 DNA: TGTGCCAGCAGCTTTCCTGGACTAGCGGCGGTAAGGGATACGCAGTATTTT. It yields the protein CASSFPGLAAVRDTQYF.

CDR3 region: CASSQKGQDYGYTF. CDR3 in DNA: TGTGCCAGCAGTCAGAAGGGACAGGACTATGGCTACACCTTC. The genes are TRBV6-6 and TRBJ1-2; 8 bases agree with TRBD1. V dropped 5 bases and J dropped 3; count of bases not matched to a gene: 5. The CDR3 runs 14 residues. Germline CDR1 MNHNY, CDR2 SVGAGI (reference sequence).

The chain uses TRBV5-4 and TRBJ2-5; D possibly corresponds to TRBD2 (5 bases). The CDR3 is 13 residues long. The V end lost 2 bases, the J end lost 3 bases, and 8 bases lay between the germline ends. Germline lookup yields CDR1 SGHNT and CDR2 YYREEE (reference sequence). CDR3 DNA: TGTGCCAGCAGCTTCCAAGCGGAAGAGACCCAGTACTTC. Translating it yields CASSFQAEETQYF.

The chain joins TRBV2 to TRBJ1-1; TRBD1 matches at 9 bases. V trimming: 6 bases; J trimming: 6 bases; junction bases outside the gene matches: 8. The CDR3 spans 14 residues. Per germline, CDR1 SNHLY and CDR2 FYNNEI. CDR3 sequence: CASRGQGDSAEAFF. CDR3 coding DNA: TGTGCCAGCAGGGGACAGGGAGATTCGGCTGAAGCTTTCTTT.

This chain uses TRBV6-1 with TRBJ2-5; 7 bases agree with TRBD1. The trim removed 6 bases at V and 1 base at J, leaving 5 bases unmatched. The germline CDR1 and CDR2 sequences are MNHNS and SASEGT. The CDR3 runs to 14 residues. CDR3 sequence reads: CASRWGQLQETQYF. CDR3 bases: TGTGCCAGCAGATGGGGACAGCTCCAAGAGACCCAGTACTTC.

The chain carries TRBV7-2 and TRBJ1-2; D perhaps matches TRBD1 (6 bases). The CDR3 length is 17 residues. Trimming removed 8 bases at V and 4 bases at J, with 26 bases between. The germline CDR1 and CDR2 sequences are SGHTA and FQGNSA. The CDR3 spells CASRAPGSARGGYGYTF. As DNA, the CDR3 is TGTGCCAGCCGGGCCCCGGGCAGTGCGAGGGGGGGCTATGGCTACACCTTC.